Given below is one T cell receptor beta chain in context. The source of the sample is a study of OX40 agonist ivuxolimab in advanced cancers. The CDR3 is 15 residues long. CDR1 is SGHRS, CDR2 YFSETQ, per germline. V was trimmed by 2 bases and J by 0 bases, leaving 11 bases between them. Profiling relied on immunoSEQ multiplex PCR, and the TCRdb table lists in-frame clones only, not all of them. This sample carries approximately 76,000 clones, roughly nine tenths of them seen once, and the ten largest clones take around 13%. The clonotype comes from an adult with an advanced solid tumor such as melanoma, head and neck, liver or kidney cancer. The sample in question was CD4+ or CD8+ T cells sorted from blood, obtained in a trial of the OX40 agonist ivuxolimab. The chain joins TRBV5-1 to TRBJ1-2; D is ambiguous. The chain's CDR3 is CASSFLADANYGYTF. As DNA, the CDR3 is TGCGCCAGCAGCTTCCTGGCAGACGCTAACTATGGCTACACCTTC.